Below, one T cell receptor beta chain is given with its context. The antigen is undetermined. MiXCR, applied by TCRdb to the RACE reads, yields one record per CDR3 protein. The sample has around 80,000 distinct CDR3 sequences; about 6.6% are singletons. These data belong to a study of human T cells and chemical hapten exposure. Points from the study as a whole: High-frequency TCRs, those above 1 in 1000, stayed the same after DPC sensitization.

Time point reported: patch test 2, 6 weeks after DPC sensitization. Treatment meaning: therapeutic diphenylcyclopropenone sensitization with weekly scalp DPC. Blood sampling occurred before each patch-test application. Participating donors were patients with alopecia, aged 18 to 70 years, considered appropriate candidates for DPC. Total RNA was extracted from unfractionated whole blood. Germline loops: CDR1 MNHNS, CDR2 SASEGT. The length of the CDR3 is 13 residues. The ends were cut back, 3 bases at V and 9 bases at J, with 12 bases in the middle. This sequence joins TRBV6-1 and TRBJ2-1, with D perhaps matching TRBD2 (6 bases). The TCR sequence derives from a woman aged 25 to 39 with alopecia areata. Some clones in this sample may be carry-over from other donors' samples. The starting material was whole blood, obtained in connection with sensitization to the hapten diphenylcyclopropenone (DPC). Here the CDR3 DNA reads TGTGCCAGCAGTGAGTTCCGGGGGATTGAGCAGTTCTTC. This sequence encodes CASSEFRGIEQFF.